Presented here are 27 T cell receptor beta chains from one specimen sequenced in a study of blood T cell repertoires in COVID-19. Sequencing used immunoSEQ multiplex PCR; TCRdb keeps in-frame clones, though not all of them. The repertoire consists of fewer than 350,000 clones, with approximately 85% occurring once and the leading ten covering around 7.2%. Sequencing used peripheral blood. All receptors come from a human donor in a cohort sampled during active COVID-19.

The chain couples TRBV7-9 to TRBJ1-1; 8 positions agree with TRBD1. This CDR3 spans 14 amino acids. The V gene end was trimmed by 5 bases and the J gene end by 2 bases; junction bases not matched to a gene: 4. Germline CDR1 is SEHNR and CDR2 is FQNEAQ (reference sequence). CDR3 in DNA: TGTGCCAGCAGCGTTACAGGGGGAAACACTGAAGCTTTCTTT. Its protein product is CASSVTGGNTEAFF.

This chain uses TRBV7-3 with TRBJ2-2; 7 bases map to TRBD1. In germline, CDR1 is SGHTA, CDR2 FQGTGA. There are 15 residues in the CDR3. V lost 4 bases to trimming and J lost 5 bases; unmatched junction nucleotides: 7. The CDR3 region is CASSYTPGQTGELFF. CDR3 bases: TGTGCCAGCAGCTACACTCCGGGACAGACCGGGGAGCTGTTTTTT.

The rearrangement uses TRBV19 and TRBJ2-1; 10 nucleotides agree with TRBD2. V lost 3 bases, J lost 4 bases, and 3 bases stayed unmatched. Germline V gene lookup returns CDR1 LNHDA and CDR2 SQIVND (reference sequence). CDR3 length equals 15 residues. In DNA form, the CDR3 reads TGTGCCAGTAGTATGCCGGGACTAGCGTACAATGAGCAGTTCTTC. Amino acids: CASSMPGLAYNEQFF.

The chain has TRBV28 and TRBJ1-1; 7 bases match TRBD1. V trimming: 8 bases; J trimming: 0 bases; junction bases outside the gene matches: 6. This CDR3 has 14 amino acids. The germline V gene has CDR1 MDHEN and CDR2 SYDVKM. The CDR3 protein is CASGVTGLNTEAFF. In DNA form, the CDR3 reads TGTGCCAGCGGGGTGACAGGGCTGAACACTGAAGCTTTCTTT.

The J gene is TRBJ1-1, the V gene TRBV20-1; possible D gene TRBD1, 5 bases. The V and J ends lost 6 bases and 7 bases respectively, with 12 bases between them. Looked up from germline, CDR1 is DFQATT and CDR2 is SNEGSKA (reference sequence). This CDR3 contains 11 residues. The CDR3 bases are TGCAGTGCGCCAGACAGTGGTGAAGCTTTCTTT. Its protein is CSAPDSGEAFF.

DNA of the CDR3: TGTGCCAGCAGCTCACGGGATACGAACACTGAAGCTTTCTTT. Translated: CASSSRDTNTEAFF. The rearrangement links TRBV6-5 to TRBJ1-1; D call uncertain. CDR1 is MNHEY and CDR2 is SVGAGI in the germline V gene. Trimming cost V 6 bases and J 1 base, with 12 bases left between them. The CDR3 length is 14 residues.

This clone was detected once. The chain has TRBV13 and TRBJ1-1; D unresolved. CDR1 PRHDT and CDR2 FYEKMQ come from the germline V gene (reference sequence). The V gene lost 4 bases and the J gene lost 5 bases, with 14 bases spanning the gap. This CDR3 region has 14 residues. The CDR3 here is CASSSNRLGTEAFF. The DNA of the CDR3 is TGTGCCAGCAGCTCTAACCGACTCGGGACTGAAGCTTTCTTT.

The rearrangement joins TRBV27 to TRBJ2-2; 10 nucleotides align to TRBD1. This CDR3 is built from 18 residues. The V segment lost 3 bases and the J segment 3 bases; nucleotides outside the gene matches: 10. The germline V gene has CDR1 MNHEY and CDR2 SMNVEV (reference sequence). This CDR3 reads CASSFGQGEVLYTGELFF. In DNA form, the CDR3 reads TGTGCCAGCAGTTTCGGACAGGGGGAAGTTTTGTACACCGGGGAGCTGTTTTTT.

The CDR3 DNA is TGTGCCAGCAGTGAAGACAGGTTAATCACCGGGGAGCTGTTTTTT. This codes for CASSEDRLITGELFF. The chain recombines TRBV6-1 with TRBJ2-2, with a tentative D call TRBD1 (5 bases). CDR3 length: 15 amino acids. The ends were cut back, 1 base at V and 4 bases at J, with 10 bases in the middle. The germline gives CDR1 MNHNS, CDR2 SASEGT.

This rearrangement joins TRBV27 to TRBJ1-1; D is perhaps TRBD1 (6 bases). CDR1 is MNHEY and CDR2 is SMNVEV in the germline V gene (reference sequence). The CDR3 covers 12 residues. V was clipped by 7 bases and J by 9 bases, with 15 bases between them. The CDR3 DNA sequence: TGTGCCAGCAAGGGGGGGACCCTGAAAGCTTTCTTT. This gives the protein CASKGGTLKAFF.

This clone was found once. J is TRBJ1-6 and V is TRBV4-2, with 10 bases matching TRBD1. V gave up 2 bases and J gave up 13 bases; unmatched junction bases: 17. CDR3 length: 18 residues. Germline assignment: CDR1 LGHNA and CDR2 YNFKEQ. The CDR3 here is CASSQPLRQGALWVPLHF. The CDR3 bases are TGTGCCAGCAGCCAACCACTGAGACAGGGGGCGTTATGGGTGCCCCTCCACTTT.

In the case of this clone: This CDR3 is also generated by other DNA sequences in the sample. This chain joins TRBV18 and TRBJ1-5; a weak D match, TRBD1 (6 bases). The CDR3 sequence is 13 residues long. Between the trimmed V and J ends, which lost 3 bases and 4 bases, there was a span of 7 bases. Germline V gives CDR1 KGHSH, CDR2 LQKENI. CDR3 in DNA: TGTGCCAGCTCACCTACAGGGAATCAGCCCCAGCATTTT. It codes for CASSPTGNQPQHF.

This clone was observed a single time. The chain carries TRBV7-9 and TRBJ2-1; 7 bases line up with TRBD2. Per the germline V gene, CDR1 is SEHNR and CDR2 is FQNEAQ (reference sequence). The CDR3 consists of 18 residues. V shed 5 bases, J shed 0 bases, and the junction held 13 bases outside the gene matches. For the CDR3, the DNA is TGTGCCAGCAGCCACGTACCGGCGGGGGATCGCTCCTACAATGAGCAGTTCTTC. Translation gives CASSHVPAGDRSYNEQFF.

J is TRBJ1-2 and V is TRBV20-1; 7 bases line up with TRBD1. Germline lookup yields CDR1 DFQATT and CDR2 SNEGSKA (reference sequence). V shed 3 bases and J 8 bases; nucleotides not matched to a gene: 15. The CDR3 runs 15 residues. The CDR3 protein is CSASGDSGNKMGYTF. The DNA for the CDR3 is TGCAGTGCTAGTGGGGACAGCGGAAACAAGATGGGCTACACCTTC.

Of note for this clone: Different DNA sequences within this sample yield the same CDR3. This chain links TRBV11-3 with TRBJ2-3; 10 bases are a match to TRBD2. From germline, CDR1 is SGHNT and CDR2 YENEEA. The CDR3 consists of 15 residues. Trimming took 5 bases from V and 1 from J; bases not matched to a gene: 3. In nucleotides, the CDR3 is TGTGCCAGCAGCCCAGGGACTAGCGGCACAGATACGCAGTATTTT. It translates to CASSPGTSGTDTQYF.

This sequence joins TRBV6-5 and TRBJ1-2, with 9 bases fitting TRBD1. V lost 10 bases, J lost 7 bases, and 4 bases stayed unmatched. The length of the CDR3 is 11 residues. The germline gives CDR1 MNHEY, CDR2 SVGAGI. The CDR3 here is CATTGGGGYTF. DNA for the CDR3: TGTGCCACCACAGGGGGCGGTGGCTACACCTTC.

The chain recombines TRBV2 with TRBJ1-2; 12 bases align to TRBD1. Looked up from germline, CDR1 is SNHLY and CDR2 is FYNNEI. J gave up 8 bases and V 4 bases, and 5 bases lay outside the gene matches. This CDR3 spans 14 amino acids. Here the CDR3 DNA reads TGTGCCAGCAGTGTCGGGACAGGGGGCTTGGGCTACACCTTC. Protein sequence: CASSVGTGGLGYTF.

This chain connects TRBV6-5 to TRBJ1-4, with 7 bases fitting TRBD1. The CDR3 is made up of 14 amino acids. CDR1 is MNHEY and CDR2 is SVGAGI in the germline V gene. The V segment lost 10 bases and the J segment 5 bases; nucleotides outside the gene matches: 10. The CDR3 protein is CATKPTGSNEKLFF. The CDR3 DNA is TGTGCCACGAAGCCGACAGGGAGCAATGAAAAACTGTTTTTT.

The chain uses TRBV12-3 or TRBV12-4 and TRBJ2-7; 7 nucleotides line up with TRBD1. V trimming: 4 bases; J trimming: 4 bases; junction bases outside the gene matches: 1. The CDR3 has 12 residues. CDR3 region: CASSWDRYEQYF. The CDR3 DNA reads TGTGCCAGCAGTTGGGACAGATACGAGCAGTACTTC.

The chain is built from TRBV6-5 and TRBJ1-1; 9 positions agree with TRBD1. CDR3 length: 12 amino acids. Germline assignment: CDR1 MNHEY and CDR2 SVGAGI. The junction had 0 bases not matched to a gene; V was cut back by 0 bases and J by 10 bases. CDR3 sequence reads: CASSYSTGGAFF. CDR3 DNA: TGTGCCAGCAGTTACTCGACAGGGGGAGCTTTCTTT.

This clone was counted between two and nine times. This sequence joins TRBV9 and TRBJ1-1, with D maybe TRBD1 (5 bases). Trimming left V 1 base short and J 4 bases short, with 11 bases between. The CDR3 spans 14 residues. Germline V gene data show CDR1 as SGDLS and CDR2 as YYNGEE. CDR3 DNA sequence: TGTGCCAGCAGCGTACTTTTAGGGGTCACTGAAGCTTTCTTT. Translated, it gives CASSVLLGVTEAFF.

This sequence joins TRBV28 and TRBJ2-5, with 11 nucleotides matching TRBD2. The CDR3 length is 16 residues. V trimming: 5 bases; J trimming: 3 bases; junction bases outside the gene matches: 8. CDR1 MDHEN and CDR2 SYDVKM come from the germline V gene. This CDR3 is CASSGHSGGAKETQYF. The CDR3 nucleotides read TGTGCCAGCAGTGGACATAGCGGGGGGGCCAAAGAGACCCAGTACTTC. The full variable domain, in which reference TRBV28 and TRBJ2-5 provide the parts outside the CDR3, is DVKVTQSSRYLVKRTGEKVFLECVQDMDHENMFWYRQDPGLGLRLIYFSYDVKMKEKGDIPEGYSVSREKKERFSLILESASTNQTSMYLCASSGHSGGAKETQYFGPGTRLLVL.

Remarks on this clone: The junction shows a germline mismatch at one end, possibly a read error. This chain connects TRBV4-2 to TRBJ1-2, with D possibly being TRBD1 (6 bases). The V gene's germline CDR1 is LGHNA and CDR2 YNFKEQ. The CDR3 is 14 residues long. The CDR3 DNA sequence: TGTGCCAGCAGCCAAGATCAGGGGAAGGGTGCTTATGCCTTC. It translates to CASSQDQGKGAYAF.

This clone was seen just once. J is TRBJ1-2 and V is TRBV30, with D tentatively TRBD1 (6 bases). The germline gives CDR1 GTSNPN, CDR2 SVGIG (reference sequence). The CDR3 totals 13 residues. The V end was cut by 3 bases, the J end by 8 bases, with 16 bases between. CDR3 region: CAWRTAWGGGYTF. DNA of the CDR3: TGTGCCTGGAGGACTGCTTGGGGGGGCGGCTACACCTTC.

The chain links TRBV5-6 to TRBJ1-2; D gene unclear. In germline, CDR1 is SGHDT, CDR2 YYEEEE. The V end was cut by 3 bases, the J end by 1 base, with 16 bases between. CDR3 length: 16 residues. CDR3 in DNA: TGTGCCAGCAGCTCCTTGGAGGTAGAGTTTAACTATGGCTACACCTTC. It is translated as CASSSLEVEFNYGYTF.

This clone has more than one count but fewer than ten. The chain employs TRBV15 and TRBJ2-3, with TRBD2 identical over 13 bases. The CDR3 has 16 amino acids. V shed 0 bases, J shed 8 bases, and the junction held 5 bases outside the gene matches. Germline CDR1 and CDR2: LNHNV and YYDKDF (reference sequence). The CDR3 DNA is TGTGCCACCAGCAGAGACACTAGCGGGGGGGCGGGTACGCAGTATTTT. It is translated as CATSRDTSGGAGTQYF.

The chain employs TRBV19 and TRBJ1-4; D gene uncertain. This CDR3 is built from 12 residues. Per the germline V gene, CDR1 is LNHDA and CDR2 is SQIVND (reference sequence). The V gene lost 6 bases and the J gene lost 8 bases, with 10 bases spanning the gap. In nucleotides, the CDR3 is TGTGCCAGTAGCACGAAGAGGGAAAAACTGTTTTTT. Protein: CASSTKREKLFF.